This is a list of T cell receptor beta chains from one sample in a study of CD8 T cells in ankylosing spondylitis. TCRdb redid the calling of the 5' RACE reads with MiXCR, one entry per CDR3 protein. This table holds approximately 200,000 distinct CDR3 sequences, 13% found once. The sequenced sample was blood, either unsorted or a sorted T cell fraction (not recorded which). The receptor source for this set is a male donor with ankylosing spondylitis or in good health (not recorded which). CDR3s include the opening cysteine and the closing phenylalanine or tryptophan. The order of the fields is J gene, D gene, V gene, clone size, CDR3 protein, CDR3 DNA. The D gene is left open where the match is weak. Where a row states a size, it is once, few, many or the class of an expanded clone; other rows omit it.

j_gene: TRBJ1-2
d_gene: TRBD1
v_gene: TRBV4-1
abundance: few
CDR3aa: CASSQSGTGMDVYGYTF
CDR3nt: TGCGCCAGCAGCCAAAGTGGGACAGGGATGGACGTCTATGGCTACACCTTC

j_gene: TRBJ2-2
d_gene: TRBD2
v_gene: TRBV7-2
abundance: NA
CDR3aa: CASSSWTSGTGELFF
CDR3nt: TGTGCCAGCAGCTCTTGGACTAGCGGAACCGGGGAGCTGTTTTTT

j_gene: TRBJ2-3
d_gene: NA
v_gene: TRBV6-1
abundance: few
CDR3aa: CASSEALGGLDTQYF
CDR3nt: TGTGCCAGCAGTGAAGCCCTCGGCGGACTAGATACGCAGTATTTT

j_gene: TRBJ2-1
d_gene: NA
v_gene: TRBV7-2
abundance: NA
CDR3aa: CASSLNSRQYNEQFF
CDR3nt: TGTGCCAGCAGCTTAAATTCCCGACAGTACAATGAGCAGTTCTTC

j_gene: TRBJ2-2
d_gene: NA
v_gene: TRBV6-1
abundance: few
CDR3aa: CASRGLTGELFF
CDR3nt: TGTGCCAGTAGAGGGTTGACGGGGGAGCTGTTTTTT

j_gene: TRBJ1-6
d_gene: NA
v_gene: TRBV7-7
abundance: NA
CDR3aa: CASSLAGSKSSPLHF
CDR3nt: TGTGCCAGCAGCTTAGCGGGCAGCAAAAGTTCACCCCTCCACTTT

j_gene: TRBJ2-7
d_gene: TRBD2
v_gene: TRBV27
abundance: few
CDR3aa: CASRGGLGEGEQYF
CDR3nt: TGTGCCAGCAGGGGGGGACTAGGAGAGGGTGAGCAGTACTTC

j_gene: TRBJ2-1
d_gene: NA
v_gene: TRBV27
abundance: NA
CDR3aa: CASSSSISGEQFF
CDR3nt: TGTGCCAGCAGTTCGAGTATCAGCGGTGAGCAGTTCTTC

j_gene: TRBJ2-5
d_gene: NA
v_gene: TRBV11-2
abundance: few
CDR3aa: CASSLDRTNLQETQYF
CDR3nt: TGTGCCAGCAGCTTAGACAGGACTAACCTCCAAGAGACCCAGTACTTC

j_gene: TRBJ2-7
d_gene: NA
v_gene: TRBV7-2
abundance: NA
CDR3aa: CASNFGGSYEQYF
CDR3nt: TGTGCCAGCAATTTTGGGGGCTCCTACGAGCAGTACTTC